These 9 T cell receptor beta chains originate from one sample sequenced in a study of T cells after yellow fever vaccination. TCRdb analysed the 5' RACE reads with MiXCR anew, one entry per CDR3 protein. The sample has some 320,000 distinct CDR3 sequences; 8.5% to 10% are singletons. Sequencing was performed on CD4+ T cells sorted from PBMCs, taken 5 days after the yellow fever booster vaccination. These receptors were obtained from a man in his late teens or twenties who received the YFV17D yellow fever vaccine.

This chain joins TRBV5-1 and TRBJ2-1, with TRBD2 as a possible D gene (6 bases). V lost 0 bases and J lost 7, with 23 bases in between. The CDR3 loop spans 18 amino acids. CDR1 is SGHRS and CDR2 is YFSETQ in the germline V gene. In DNA, the CDR3 is TGCGCCAGCAGCTTGGGATTACTAGCCCCCGTGGGTGGGAATGAGCAGTTCTTC. Protein sequence: CASSLGLLAPVGGNEQFF.

This clonotype was seen many times. The rearrangement links TRBV7-2 to TRBJ1-3; D unclear. With 1 base removed from V and 0 bases from J, the gap between germline ends came to 7 bases. In germline, CDR1 is SGHTA, CDR2 FQGNSA. This CDR3 is built from 15 residues. In DNA form, the CDR3 reads TGTGCCAGCAGCTTAGGGCTGAGCTCTGGAAACACCATATATTTT. Translated, it gives CASSLGLSSGNTIYF. The complete variable domain, with remaining parts taken from reference TRBV7-2 and TRBJ1-3, reads GAGVSQSPSNKVTEKGKDVELRCDPISGHTALYWYRQSLGQGLEFLIYFQGNSAPDKSGLPSDRFSAERTGGSVSTLTIQRTQQEDSAVYLCASSLGLSSGNTIYFGEGSWLTVV.

This clonotype was seen ten or more times. The chain is built from TRBV20-1 and TRBJ2-6; D gene ambiguous. Germline loops: CDR1 DFQATT, CDR2 SNEGSKA (reference sequence). The length of the CDR3 is 13 residues. The V and J ends lost 6 bases and 2 bases respectively, with 8 bases between them. CDR3 sequence: CSATLPGANVLTF. DNA for the CDR3: TGCAGTGCCACTCTCCCTGGGGCCAACGTCCTGACTTTC.

This clonotype was recorded at least ten times. The genes are TRBV29-1 and TRBJ2-7; 12 nucleotides match TRBD2. The CDR3 consists of 14 residues. With 6 bases clipped from V and 5 bases from J, the junction kept 8 bases outside the gene matches. Germline CDR1 is SQVTM and CDR2 is ANQGSEA. The DNA of the CDR3 is TGCAGCGTAACTCCTAGCGGGGGGGCAGACGAGCAGTACTTC. As protein: CSVTPSGGADEQYF.

The chain recombines TRBV6-5 with TRBJ2-2, with TRBD1 identical over 10 bases. Trimming at V came to 6 bases and at J to 5 bases, leaving 6 bases not matched to a gene. Germline V lookup: CDR1 MNHEY, CDR2 SVGAGI. The CDR3 consists of 15 residues. CDR3 protein: CASSSGTGETGELFF. The CDR3 nucleotides are TGTGCCAGCAGCAGCGGGACAGGGGAGACCGGGGAGCTGTTTTTT.

The J gene is TRBJ2-5, the V gene TRBV12-5; TRBD1 agrees at 7 bases. Trimming took 1 base from V and 5 from J; bases not matched to a gene: 13. The CDR3 sequence is 17 residues long. Germline assignment: CDR1 LGHNT and CDR2 FRNRAP. The CDR3 sequence: CASGLGVTGDRDETQYF. The CDR3 region has the DNA TGTGCTAGTGGTTTGGGAGTAACAGGGGACCGGGATGAGACCCAGTACTTC.

The V and J genes are TRBV7-8 and TRBJ2-3; D possibly corresponds to TRBD2 (7 bases). CDR1 is SGHVS and CDR2 is FQNEAQ in the germline V gene. This CDR3 has 17 amino acids. Deletions cut 4 bases from V and 5 bases from J, with 22 bases between. In DNA form, the CDR3 reads TGTGCCAGCAGCTCTTCGGGCACCGCGGGGGCTGGAGATACGCAGTATTTT. This codes for CASSSSGTAGAGDTQYF.

This clonotype was counted at least ten times. The chain joins TRBV5-5 to TRBJ2-3; the match to TRBD2 covers 13 bases. The V gene's germline CDR1 is SGHKS and CDR2 YYEKEE (reference sequence). This CDR3 region has 16 residues. Trimming took 4 bases from V and 4 from J; bases not matched to a gene: 6. CDR3 DNA: TGTGCCAGCAGCCTAGGACTAGCGGGGGCCGCAGATACGCAGTATTTT. Protein sequence: CASSLGLAGAADTQYF.

V usage is TRBV6-2 or TRBV6-3 and J usage is TRBJ2-5, with 10 bases identical to TRBD2. This CDR3 comprises 14 residues. V trimming: 5 bases; J trimming: 6 bases; junction bases outside the gene matches: 6. CDR1 and CDR2 (germline): MNHEY, SVGEGT. The CDR3 loop is CASSPLAGEKTQYF. Written as DNA, the CDR3 is TGTGCCAGCAGTCCTCTAGCGGGGGAAAAGACCCAGTACTTC.